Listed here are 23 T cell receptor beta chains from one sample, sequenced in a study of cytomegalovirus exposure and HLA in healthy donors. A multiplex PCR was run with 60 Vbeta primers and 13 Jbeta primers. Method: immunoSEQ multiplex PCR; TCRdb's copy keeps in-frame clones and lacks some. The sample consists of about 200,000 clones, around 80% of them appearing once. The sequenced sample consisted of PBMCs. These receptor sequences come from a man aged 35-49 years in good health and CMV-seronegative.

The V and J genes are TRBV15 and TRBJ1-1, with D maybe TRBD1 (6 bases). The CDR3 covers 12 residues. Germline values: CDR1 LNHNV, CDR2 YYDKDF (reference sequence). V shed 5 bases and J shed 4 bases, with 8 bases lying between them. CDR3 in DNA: TGTGCCACCAGCCGGGGGGCCACTGAAGCTTTCTTT. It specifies CATSRGATEAFF.

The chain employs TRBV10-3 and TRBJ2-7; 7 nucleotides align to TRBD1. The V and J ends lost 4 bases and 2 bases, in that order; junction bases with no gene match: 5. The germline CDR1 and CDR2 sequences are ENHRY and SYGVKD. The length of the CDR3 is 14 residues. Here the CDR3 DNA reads TGTGCCATCAGTGGCGGACAGGCGGCCTACGAGCAGTACTTC. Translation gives CAISGGQAAYEQYF.

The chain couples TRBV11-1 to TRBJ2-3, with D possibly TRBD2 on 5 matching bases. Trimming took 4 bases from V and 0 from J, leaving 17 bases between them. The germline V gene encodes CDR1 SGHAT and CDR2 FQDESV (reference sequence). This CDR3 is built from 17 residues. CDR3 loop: CASSSTFGLRSTDTQYF. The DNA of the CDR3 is TGTGCCAGCAGCTCTACCTTCGGACTGAGAAGCACAGATACGCAGTATTTT.

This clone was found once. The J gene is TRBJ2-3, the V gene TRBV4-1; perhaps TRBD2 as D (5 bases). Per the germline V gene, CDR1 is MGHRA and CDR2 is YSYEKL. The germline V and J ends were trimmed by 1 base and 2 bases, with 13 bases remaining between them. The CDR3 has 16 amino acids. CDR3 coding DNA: TGCGCCAGCAGCCAAGTTGGAGGCTCAGCCACAGATACGCAGTATTTT. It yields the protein CASSQVGGSATDTQYF.

CDR3 nucleotide sequence: TGTGCCAGCAGCCAGAGCGACGAGCAGTACTTC. This codes for CASSQSDEQYF. The chain carries TRBV7-9 and TRBJ2-7, with D uncertain. CDR1 and CDR2 (germline): SEHNR, FQNEAQ (reference sequence). The CDR3 is made up of 11 amino acids. Between the trimmed V and J ends, which lost 5 bases and 5 bases, there was a span of 7 bases.

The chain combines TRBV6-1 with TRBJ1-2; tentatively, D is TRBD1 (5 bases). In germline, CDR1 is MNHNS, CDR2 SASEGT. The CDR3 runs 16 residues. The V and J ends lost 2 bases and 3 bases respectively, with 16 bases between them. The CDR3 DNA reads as TGTGCCAGCAGTGAACCGGCTGGAAAGGGGTACTATGGCTACACCTTC. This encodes CASSEPAGKGYYGYTF.

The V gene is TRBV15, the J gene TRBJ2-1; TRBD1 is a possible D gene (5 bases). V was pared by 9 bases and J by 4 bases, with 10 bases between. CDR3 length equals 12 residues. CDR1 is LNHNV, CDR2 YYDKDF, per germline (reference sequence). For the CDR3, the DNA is TGTGCCACTAGCCCAGGGTACAATGAGCAGTTCTTC. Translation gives CATSPGYNEQFF.

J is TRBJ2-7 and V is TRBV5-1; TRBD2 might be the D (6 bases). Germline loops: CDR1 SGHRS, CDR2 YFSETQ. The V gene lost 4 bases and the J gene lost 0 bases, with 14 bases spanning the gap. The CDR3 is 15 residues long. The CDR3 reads CASSPGTFSSYEQYF. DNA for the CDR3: TGCGCCAGCAGCCCGGGGACTTTCAGCTCCTACGAGCAGTACTTC.

CDR3 sequence reads: CASSLAGTVRLYQYF. CDR3 DNA: TGTGCCAGCAGCTTAGCGGGGACAGTCCGTTTGTATCAGTACTTC. V usage is TRBV7-2 and J usage is TRBJ2-5; 7 nucleotides align to TRBD1. Germline trimming cut 0 bases from V and 11 bases from J; bases unmatched to any gene: 12. The CDR3 sequence is 15 residues long. Germline V gene sequence: CDR1 SGHTA, CDR2 FQGNSA.

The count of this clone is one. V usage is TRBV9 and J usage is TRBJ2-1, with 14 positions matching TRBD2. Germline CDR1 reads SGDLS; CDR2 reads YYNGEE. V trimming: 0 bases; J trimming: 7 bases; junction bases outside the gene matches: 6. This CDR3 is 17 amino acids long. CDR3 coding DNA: TGTGCCAGCAGCGTAGTCAAGGGACTAGCGGGAGAAAATGAGCAGTTCTTC. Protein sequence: CASSVVKGLAGENEQFF.

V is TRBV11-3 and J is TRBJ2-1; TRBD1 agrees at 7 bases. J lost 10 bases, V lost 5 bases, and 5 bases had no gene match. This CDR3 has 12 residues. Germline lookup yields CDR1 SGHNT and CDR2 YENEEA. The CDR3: CASSPRQGEQFF. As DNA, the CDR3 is TGTGCCAGCAGCCCCCGACAGGGAGAGCAGTTCTTC.

This CDR3 reads CATSRDRGVNNYGYTF. CDR3 DNA sequence: TGTGCCACCAGCAGAGATCGCGGCGTCAACAACTATGGCTACACCTTC. The chain is built from TRBV15 and TRBJ1-2; the D is unclear. Germline V gene lookup returns CDR1 LNHNV and CDR2 YYDKDF (reference sequence). V was shortened by 0 bases and J by 2 bases, with 13 bases between the two germline ends. The CDR3 length is 16 residues.

CDR3 amino acids: CASSLGQQGNTIYF. CDR3 bases: TGTGCCAGCAGCCTGGGACAGCAAGGAAACACCATATATTTT. The chain has TRBV7-6 and TRBJ1-3; the match to TRBD1 covers 7 bases. The CDR3 is 14 amino acids. The germline gives CDR1 SGHVS, CDR2 FNYEAQ. V was clipped by 5 bases and J by 4 bases; unmatched bases: 5.

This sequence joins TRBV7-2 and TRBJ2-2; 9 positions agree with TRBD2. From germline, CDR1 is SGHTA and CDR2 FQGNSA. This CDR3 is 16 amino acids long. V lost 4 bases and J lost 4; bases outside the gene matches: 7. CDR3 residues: CASSSRGSGGTGELFF. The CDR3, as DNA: TGTGCCAGCAGCTCCCGGGGTAGCGGGGGCACCGGGGAGCTGTTTTTT.

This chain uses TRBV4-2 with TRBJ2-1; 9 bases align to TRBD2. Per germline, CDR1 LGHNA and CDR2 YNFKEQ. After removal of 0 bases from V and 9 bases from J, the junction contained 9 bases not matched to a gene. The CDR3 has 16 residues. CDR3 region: CASSQDRASGVGEQFF. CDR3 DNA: TGTGCCAGCAGCCAAGATCGGGCTAGCGGGGTAGGTGAGCAGTTCTTC.

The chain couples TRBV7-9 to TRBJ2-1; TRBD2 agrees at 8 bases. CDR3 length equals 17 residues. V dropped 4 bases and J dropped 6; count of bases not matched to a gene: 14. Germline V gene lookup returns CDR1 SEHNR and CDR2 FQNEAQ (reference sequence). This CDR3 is CASSSPRAGGGPNEQFF. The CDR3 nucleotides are TGTGCCAGCAGCTCGCCTAGGGCGGGAGGAGGGCCCAATGAGCAGTTCTTC.

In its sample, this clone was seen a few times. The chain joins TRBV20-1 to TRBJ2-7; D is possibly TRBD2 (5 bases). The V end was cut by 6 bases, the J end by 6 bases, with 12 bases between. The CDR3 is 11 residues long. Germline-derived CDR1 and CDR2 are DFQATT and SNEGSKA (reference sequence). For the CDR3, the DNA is TGCAGTGCCCTACTAGGTTCCGAGCAGTACTTC. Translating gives CSALLGSEQYF.

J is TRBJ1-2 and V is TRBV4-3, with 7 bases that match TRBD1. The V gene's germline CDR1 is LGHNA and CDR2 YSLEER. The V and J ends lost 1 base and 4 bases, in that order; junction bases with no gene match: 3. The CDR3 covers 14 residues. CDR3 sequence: CASSQGQGTYGYTF. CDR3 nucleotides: TGCGCCAGCAGCCAAGGACAGGGAACCTATGGCTACACCTTC.

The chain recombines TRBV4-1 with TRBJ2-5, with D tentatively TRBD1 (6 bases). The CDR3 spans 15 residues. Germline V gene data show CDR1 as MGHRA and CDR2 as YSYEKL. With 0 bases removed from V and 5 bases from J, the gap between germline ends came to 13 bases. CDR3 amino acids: CASSQDRAQGETQYF. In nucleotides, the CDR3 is TGCGCCAGCAGCCAAGATAGGGCCCAGGGGGAGACCCAGTACTTC.

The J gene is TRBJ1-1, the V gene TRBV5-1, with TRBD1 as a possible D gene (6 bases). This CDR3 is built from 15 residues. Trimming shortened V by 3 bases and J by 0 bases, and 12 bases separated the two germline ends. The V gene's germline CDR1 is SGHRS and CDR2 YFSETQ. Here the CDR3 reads CASSWGGALNTEAFF. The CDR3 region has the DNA TGCGCCAGCAGCTGGGGGGGGGCCTTGAACACTGAAGCTTTCTTT.

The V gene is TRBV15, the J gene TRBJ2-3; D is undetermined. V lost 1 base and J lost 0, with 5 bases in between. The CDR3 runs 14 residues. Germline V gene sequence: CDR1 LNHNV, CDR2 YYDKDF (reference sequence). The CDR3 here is CATSRGPSTDTQYF. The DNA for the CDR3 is TGTGCCACCAGCAGAGGGCCGAGCACAGATACGCAGTATTTT.

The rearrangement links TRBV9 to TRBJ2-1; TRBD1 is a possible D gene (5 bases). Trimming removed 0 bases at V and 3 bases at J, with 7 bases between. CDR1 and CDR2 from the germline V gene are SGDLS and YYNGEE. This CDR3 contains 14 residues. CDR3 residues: CASSVGQGYNEQFF. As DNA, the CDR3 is TGTGCCAGCAGCGTAGGTCAGGGCTACAATGAGCAGTTCTTC.

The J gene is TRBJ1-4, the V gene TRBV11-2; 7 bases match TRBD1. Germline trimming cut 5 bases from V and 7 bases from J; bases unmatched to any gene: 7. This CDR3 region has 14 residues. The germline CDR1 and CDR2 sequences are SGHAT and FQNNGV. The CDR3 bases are TGTGCCAGCAGCCCCCGACAGGGAGGTGAAAAACTGTTTTTT. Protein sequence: CASSPRQGGEKLFF.